This TCR beta chain was obtained from a study of PD-L1 blockade in urothelial cancer. Looking at the study overall: Male patients with bladder-origin urothelial cancer numbered about nine tenths of the roughly 29.

Indicated time point: pretreatment peripheral blood. Locally advanced or metastatic urothelial carcinoma was present in patients. Patient sample counts ranged from 1 to 8, pretreatment and on-treatment. Synthetic spike-ins, TCR analog templates, were added into each PCR. The table came from immunoSEQ multiplex PCR; TCRdb's copy has only in-frame clones and leaves some out. Here the sample spans approximately 55,000 clones, about 86% being singletons. The V gene lost 5 bases and the J gene lost 9 bases, with 13 bases spanning the gap. The CDR3 runs 13 residues. Germline CDR1 and CDR2: SGHVS and FNYEAQ. Sequences were derived from PBMCs, sampled around atezolizumab (anti-PD-L1) treatment. The chain is built from TRBV7-6 and TRBJ1-4, with a tentative D call TRBD1 (5 bases). The receptor comes from a man in his 60s with urothelial cancer. The CDR3 loop is CASSPRVTKKLFF. In nucleotides, the CDR3 is TGTGCCAGCAGCCCCAGGGTTACGAAAAAACTGTTTTTT.